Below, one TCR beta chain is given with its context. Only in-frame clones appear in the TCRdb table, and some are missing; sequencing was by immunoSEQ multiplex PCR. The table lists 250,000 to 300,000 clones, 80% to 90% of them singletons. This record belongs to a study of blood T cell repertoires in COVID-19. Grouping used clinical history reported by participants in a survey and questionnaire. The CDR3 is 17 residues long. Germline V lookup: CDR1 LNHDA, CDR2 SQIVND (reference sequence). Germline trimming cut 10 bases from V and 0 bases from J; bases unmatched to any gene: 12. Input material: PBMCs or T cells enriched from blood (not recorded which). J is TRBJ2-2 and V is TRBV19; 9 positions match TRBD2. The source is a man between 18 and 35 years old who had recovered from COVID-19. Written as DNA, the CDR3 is TGTGCCACGGGCCTAGCGGGGCGTCGAACGAACACCGGGGAGCTGTTTTTT. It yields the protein CATGLAGRRTNTGELFF.